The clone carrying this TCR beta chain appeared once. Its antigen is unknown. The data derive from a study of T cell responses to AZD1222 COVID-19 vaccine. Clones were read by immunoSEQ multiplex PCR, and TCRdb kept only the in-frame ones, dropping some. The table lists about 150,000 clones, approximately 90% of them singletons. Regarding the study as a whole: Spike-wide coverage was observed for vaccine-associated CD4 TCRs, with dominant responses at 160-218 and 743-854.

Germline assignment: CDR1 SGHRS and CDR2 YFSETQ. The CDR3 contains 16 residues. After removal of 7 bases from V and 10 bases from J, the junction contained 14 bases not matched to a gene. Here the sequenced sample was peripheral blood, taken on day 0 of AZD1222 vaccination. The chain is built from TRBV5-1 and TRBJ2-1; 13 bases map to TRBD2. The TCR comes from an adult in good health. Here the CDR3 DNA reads TGCGCCAGCTCCCTCGAGGGTGGGACTAGCGGGGCCGAGCAGTTCTTC. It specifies CASSLEGGTSGAEQFF.